This TCR beta chain was sequenced during a study of cytomegalovirus exposure and HLA in healthy donors. Findings and limits, study-wide: As confirmed in vitro, a few CMV-associated chains were specific for CMV antigens. A previous analysis found most TCR beta V segments productive roughly 90% or roughly 30% of the time. Likely technical artifact: a cluster of highly shared sequence variants.

Primers for the PCR totalled 60 Vbeta and 13 Jbeta. Method: immunoSEQ multiplex PCR; TCRdb's copy keeps in-frame clones and lacks some. The sample contains 82,000 or so clones, roughly four fifths of which appear only once. In its sample, this clone was seen once. Its antigen is currently unknown. V was trimmed by 1 base and J by 12 bases, leaving 12 bases between them. CDR1 is SGHAT, CDR2 FQNNGV, per germline. The CDR3 extends over 12 amino acids. The TCR was taken from a woman between 50 and 59 years old in good health and CMV-seropositive. The sequenced sample consisted of PBMCs. V and J are TRBV11-2 and TRBJ1-2; unclear D gene. The chain's CDR3 is CASSLVGRTNTF. The CDR3 DNA reads TGTGCCAGCAGCTTAGTAGGGCGGACTAACACCTTC.